This TCR beta chain stems from a study of response to subunit inactivated influenza vaccine. Study conclusions and caveats: The authors proposed limited new T cell recruitment per seasonal influenza vaccination.

In regard to this clonotype: Its antigen is not known.

Germline lookup yields CDR1 MNHNS and CDR2 SASEGT. The CDR3 length is 16 residues. The germline V and J ends were trimmed by 8 bases and 1 base, with 21 bases remaining between them. TCRdb reprocessed the RT-PCR reads with MiXCR, giving one entry per CDR3 protein. Of fewer than 600,000 distinct CDR3 sequences detected, around 7.7% appear once; the ten largest clones hold around 13%. This chain joins TRBV6-1 and TRBJ2-7, with D perhaps TRBD2 (6 bases). The source of this sequence is a man aged 45 to 75 who received an inactivated influenza vaccine. The source material was PBMCs from blood, sampled less than 25 months after vaccination. The CDR3 DNA reads as TGTGCCAGCCGTCCAACCCTGGTAGCGGTTTCCTACGAGCAGTACTTC. This codes for CASRPTLVAVSYEQYF.